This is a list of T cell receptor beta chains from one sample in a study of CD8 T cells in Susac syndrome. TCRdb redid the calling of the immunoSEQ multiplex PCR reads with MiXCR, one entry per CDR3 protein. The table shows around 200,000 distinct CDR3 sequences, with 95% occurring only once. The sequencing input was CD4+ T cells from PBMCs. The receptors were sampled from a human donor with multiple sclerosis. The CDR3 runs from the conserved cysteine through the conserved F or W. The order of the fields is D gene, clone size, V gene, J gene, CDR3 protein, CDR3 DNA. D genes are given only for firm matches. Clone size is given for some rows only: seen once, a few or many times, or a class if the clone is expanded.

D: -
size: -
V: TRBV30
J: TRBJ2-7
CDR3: CAWSETVPSYEQYF
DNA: TGTGCCTGGAGTGAGACAGTCCCTTCCTACGAGCAGTACTTC

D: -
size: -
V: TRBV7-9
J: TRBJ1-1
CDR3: CASSPQGGAGTEAFF
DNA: TGTGCCAGCAGCCCGCAGGGAGGGGCGGGCACTGAAGCTTTCTTT

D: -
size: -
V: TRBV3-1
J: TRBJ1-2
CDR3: CASSQGRTENYGYTF
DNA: TGTGCCAGCAGCCAAGGGAGGACTGAGAACTATGGCTACACCTTC

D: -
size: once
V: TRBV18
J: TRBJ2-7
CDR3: CAGSPRVYEQYF
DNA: TGTGCCGGCTCACCACGAGTCTACGAGCAGTACTTC

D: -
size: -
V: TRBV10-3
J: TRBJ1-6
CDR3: CAISGPGAPLHF
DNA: TGTGCCATCAGTGGACCGGGAGCACCCCTCCACTTT

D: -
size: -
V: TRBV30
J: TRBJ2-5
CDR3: CAWSVQGPETQYF
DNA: TGTGCCTGGAGTGTCCAGGGGCCGGAGACCCAGTACTTC

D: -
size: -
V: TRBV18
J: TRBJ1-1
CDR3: CASSPGSVGTEAFF
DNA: TGTGCCAGCTCACCAGGGTCGGTTGGCACTGAAGCTTTCTTT

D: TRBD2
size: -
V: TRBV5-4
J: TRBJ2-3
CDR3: CASSFAGEFTDTQYF
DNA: TGTGCCAGCAGCTTCGCGGGGGAGTTCACAGATACGCAGTATTTT

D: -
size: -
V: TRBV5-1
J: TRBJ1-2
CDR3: CASSNGTYSNYGYTF
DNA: TGCGCCAGCAGCAACGGGACTTACTCCAACTATGGCTACACCTTC

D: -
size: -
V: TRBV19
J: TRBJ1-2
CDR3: CASSMSVGGAVYGYTF
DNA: TGTGCCAGTAGTATGAGTGTCGGGGGCGCGGTCTATGGCTACACCTTC

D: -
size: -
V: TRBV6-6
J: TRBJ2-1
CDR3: CASTNYNEQFF
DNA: TGTGCCAGCACTAACTACAATGAGCAGTTCTTC

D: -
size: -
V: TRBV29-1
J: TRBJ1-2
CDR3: CSVGGEGYTF
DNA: TGCAGCGTTGGTGGGGAAGGCTACACCTTC

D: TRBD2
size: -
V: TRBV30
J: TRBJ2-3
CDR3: CACSIRGVTDTQYF
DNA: TGTGCCTGCTCCATACGGGGGGTGACAGATACGCAGTATTTT

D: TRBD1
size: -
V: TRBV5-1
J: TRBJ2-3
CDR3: CASSLAGQWTDTQYF
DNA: TGCGCCAGCAGCTTGGCGGGACAGTGGACAGATACGCAGTATTTT

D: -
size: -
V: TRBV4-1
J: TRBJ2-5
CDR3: CASSQQGIETQYF
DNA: TGCGCCAGCAGCCAACAGGGAATAGAGACCCAGTACTTC

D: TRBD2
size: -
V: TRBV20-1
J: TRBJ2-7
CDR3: CSADRRTSGNAYEQYF
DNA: TGCAGTGCTGACAGAAGGACTAGCGGAAATGCGTACGAGCAGTACTTC

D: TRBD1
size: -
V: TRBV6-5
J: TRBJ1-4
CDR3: CASSRQGISEKLFF
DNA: TGTGCCAGCAGCAGACAGGGGATTAGTGAAAAACTGTTTTTT

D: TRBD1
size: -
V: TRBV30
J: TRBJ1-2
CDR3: CAWSARDRDRERGYTF
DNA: TGTGCCTGGAGTGCACGCGATCGGGACAGGGAACGTGGCTACACCTTC

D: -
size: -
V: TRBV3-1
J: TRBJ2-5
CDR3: CASTLQGTQYF
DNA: TGTGCCAGCACTCTCCAGGGGACCCAGTACTTC

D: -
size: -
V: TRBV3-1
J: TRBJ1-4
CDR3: CASSQDTAQLFF
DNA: TGTGCCAGCAGCCAAGATACAGCCCAACTGTTTTTT

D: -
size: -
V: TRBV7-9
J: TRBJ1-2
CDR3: CASSLRQERRHNYGYTF
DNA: TGTGCCAGCAGCTTACGACAGGAAAGGAGACATAACTATGGCTACACCTTC

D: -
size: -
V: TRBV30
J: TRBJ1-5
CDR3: CAWSVQGLGQPQHF
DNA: TGTGCCTGGAGTGTGCAAGGTTTGGGTCAGCCCCAGCATTTT

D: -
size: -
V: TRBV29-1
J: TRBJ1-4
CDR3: CSVGQLNEKLFF
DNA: TGCAGCGTTGGGCAGTTAAATGAAAAACTGTTTTTT

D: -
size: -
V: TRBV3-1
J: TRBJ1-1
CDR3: CASSHLPGSRGMNTEAFF
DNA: TGTGCCAGCAGCCATCTTCCAGGGAGCCGTGGTATGAACACTGAAGCTTTCTTT

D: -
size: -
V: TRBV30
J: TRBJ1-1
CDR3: CAWSGGDGGEAFF
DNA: TGTGCCTGGAGTGGGGGGGACGGTGGTGAAGCTTTCTTT

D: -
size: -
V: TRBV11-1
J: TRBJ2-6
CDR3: CASSTFTRGANVLTF
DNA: TGTGCCAGCAGCACCTTTACGCGGGGGGCCAACGTCCTGACTTTC

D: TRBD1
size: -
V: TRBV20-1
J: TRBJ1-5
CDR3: CSAQGERSNQPQHF
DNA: TGCAGTGCTCAGGGGGAAAGGAGCAATCAGCCCCAGCATTTT

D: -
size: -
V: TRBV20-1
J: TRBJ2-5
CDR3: CSGNPGGPKETQYF
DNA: TGCAGTGGGAACCCCGGGGGGCCTAAAGAGACCCAGTACTTC

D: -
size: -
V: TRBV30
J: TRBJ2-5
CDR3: CAWSWHFQETQYF
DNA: TGTGCCTGGAGTTGGCACTTCCAAGAGACCCAGTACTTC